These 15 T cell receptor beta chains originate from one sample sequenced in a study of shared clonotypes between healthy human individuals. Libraries were prepared by immunoSEQ multiplex PCR; TCRdb keeps only in-frame clonotypes and omits some of them. The sample has millions of clones, 85% to 95% seen once. The source material was naive CD4+ T cells sorted from blood. The subset here: CD45RA+ positively selected. The receptors were sampled from a man aged 18-30 years in good health.

The chain combines TRBV9 with TRBJ2-7; unclear D gene. This CDR3 is built from 14 residues. Trimming took 4 bases from V and 0 from J, leaving 11 bases between them. Germline CDR1 is SGDLS and CDR2 is YYNGEE. The CDR3 DNA sequence: TGTGCCAGCAGCACCCATTTCGACTCCTACGAGCAGTACTTC. This gives the protein CASSTHFDSYEQYF. Full variable domain (missing parts from reference TRBV9 and TRBJ2-7): DSGVTQTPKHLITATGQRVTLRCSPRSGDLSVYWYQQSLDQGLQFLIQYYNGEERAKGNILERFSAQQFPDLHSELNLSSLELGDSALYFCASSTHFDSYEQYFGPGTRLTVT.

This chain joins TRBV11-2 and TRBJ2-7; 7 nucleotides line up with TRBD1. CDR1 and CDR2 (germline): SGHAT, FQNNGV. With V trimmed by 8 bases and J by 6 bases, 19 bases remained unmatched. There are 16 residues in the CDR3. CDR3 DNA: TGTGCCAGCGGTCCGAGGCCCACAGGGGCCCCCTCCGAGCAGTACTTC. Its protein product is CASGPRPTGAPSEQYF.

This sequence joins TRBV14 and TRBJ2-5; D is possibly TRBD1 or TRBD2 (5 bases each). The germline gives CDR1 SGHDN, CDR2 FVKESK. The CDR3 has 15 residues. V lost 8 bases and J lost 4, with 20 bases in between. In nucleotides, the CDR3 is TGTGCCAGCCAACTGAACCGGGACCCTAGAGAGACCCAGTACTTC. Its protein is CASQLNRDPRETQYF.

The rearrangement uses TRBV10-1 and TRBJ2-7; possible D gene TRBD1, 6 bases. In germline, CDR1 is WNHNN, CDR2 SYGVQD (reference sequence). There are 15 residues in the CDR3. Trimming took off 8 bases at V and 0 bases at J, with 17 bases between the two ends. The CDR3 nucleotides read TGCGCCAGCCCCAGGGAAGGGGGATACTCCTACGAGCAGTACTTC. Protein: CASPREGGYSYEQYF.

This chain links TRBV11-2 with TRBJ1-4, with 8 bases lining up with TRBD1. In germline, CDR1 is SGHAT, CDR2 FQNNGV. The CDR3 extends over 17 amino acids. V shed 1 base, J shed 2 bases, and the junction held 6 bases outside the gene matches. CDR3 nucleotides: TGTGCCAGCAGCTTAGTGGGCTACAGGGGGACTAATGAAAAACTGTTTTTT. Residues: CASSLVGYRGTNEKLFF.

The chain is built from TRBV10-1 and TRBJ2-2; 11 bases agree with TRBD2. This CDR3 region has 18 residues. The germline V gene has CDR1 WNHNN and CDR2 SYGVQD (reference sequence). Trimming cost V 6 bases and J 7 bases; bases outside gene matches: 16. The CDR3 spells CASSPAGLAGGGGGELFF. CDR3 sequence (DNA): TGCGCCAGCAGCCCGGCGGGGCTAGCGGGGGGCGGTGGCGGGGAGCTGTTTTTT.

This chain connects TRBV10-2 to TRBJ2-3; a possible D gene is TRBD1 (5 bases). Trimming shortened V by 8 bases and J by 2 bases, and 14 bases separated the two germline ends. The V gene's germline CDR1 is WSHSY and CDR2 SAAADI. The CDR3 is 14 amino acids. The CDR3 reads CASGRTQITDTQYF. The CDR3 bases are TGCGCCAGCGGGCGGACACAAATCACAGATACGCAGTATTTT.

The CDR3 reads CASSPSLETEAFF. Written as DNA, the CDR3 is TGTGCCAGCTCACCCTCACTGGAGACTGAAGCTTTCTTT. The chain has TRBV18 and TRBJ1-1; no firm D call. Trimming removed 3 bases at V and 5 bases at J, with 10 bases between. The CDR3 spans 13 residues. Germline loops: CDR1 KGHSH, CDR2 LQKENI.

V gene TRBV28 combines with J gene TRBJ1-4; 8 positions match TRBD1. After removal of 3 bases from V and 3 bases from J, the junction contained 9 bases not matched to a gene. Germline loops: CDR1 MDHEN, CDR2 SYDVKM. This CDR3 has 17 amino acids. CDR3 region: CASSLGAGGVSNEKLFF. CDR3 coding DNA: TGTGCCAGCAGTTTGGGCGCAGGGGGCGTCTCTAATGAAAAACTGTTTTTT.

V gene TRBV6-1 combines with J gene TRBJ2-1; unclear D gene. CDR3 size: 15 residues. The V gene's germline CDR1 is MNHNS and CDR2 SASEGT. Trimming shortened V by 0 bases and J by 9 bases, and 15 bases separated the two germline ends. This CDR3 reads CASSEALRLVGEQFF. The CDR3, as DNA: TGTGCCAGCAGTGAAGCGCTTCGCCTCGTAGGTGAGCAGTTCTTC.

Worth noting for this clone: This may arise from a read error, as a much more abundant clone is one base away. This sample includes further DNA sequences coding for the same CDR3. The chain employs TRBV29-1 and TRBJ2-3; the match to TRBD1 covers 7 bases. In germline, CDR1 is SQVTM, CDR2 ANQGSEA. The CDR3 is made up of 10 amino acids. The CDR3 DNA sequence: TGCAGCGCCGGACAGGATACGCAGTACTTT. This gives the protein CSAGQDTQYF.

The genes are TRBV5-6 and TRBJ1-3; D gene unclear. Looked up from germline, CDR1 is SGHDT and CDR2 is YYEEEE. CDR3 length equals 13 residues. V gave up 2 bases and J gave up 3 bases, with 6 bases separating them. The CDR3 here is CASSFAGGNTIYF. DNA for the CDR3: TGTGCCAGCAGCTTTGCCGGTGGAAACACCATATATTTT. Full variable domain (remainder filled in from reference TRBV5-6 and TRBJ1-3): DAGVTQSPTHLIKTRGQQVTLRCSPKSGHDTVSWYQQALGQGPQFIFQYYEEEERQRGNFPDRFSGHQFPNYSSELNVNALLLGDSALYLCASSFAGGNTIYFGEGSWLTVV.

The count of this clone is one. The rearrangement links TRBV6-6 to TRBJ1-2; D might be TRBD1 (5 bases). V gave up 6 bases and J gave up 2 bases, with 16 bases separating them. The CDR3 contains 15 residues. Germline values: CDR1 MNHNY, CDR2 SVGAGI (reference sequence). CDR3 sequence reads: CASRGGQTSNYGYTF. The CDR3 DNA reads TGTGCCAGCAGGGGGGGTCAAACCTCGAACTATGGCTACACCTTC.

This clone was seen once. The chain combines TRBV6-5 with TRBJ2-7; 10 bases fit TRBD1. V lost 4 bases to trimming and J lost 13 bases; unmatched junction nucleotides: 4. In germline, CDR1 is MNHEY, CDR2 SVGAGI. The CDR3 loop spans 11 amino acids. The CDR3 region is CASSSGTGVYF. The CDR3 DNA reads TGTGCCAGCAGTTCCGGGACAGGGGTTTACTTC.

The table lists this clone with a count of one. The chain joins TRBV7-9 to TRBJ2-7; D gene ambiguous. CDR3 length: 14 residues. From germline, CDR1 is SEHNR and CDR2 FQNEAQ (reference sequence). Trimming cost V 2 bases and J 5 bases, with 13 bases left between them. CDR3 protein: CASSLSGQADEQYF. The CDR3 coding sequence is TGTGCCAGCAGCTTATCCGGCCAGGCCGACGAGCAGTACTTC. The full variable domain, with the rest looked up from reference TRBV7-9 and TRBJ2-7, is DTGVSQNPRHKITKRGQNVTFRCDPISEHNRLYWYRQTLGQGPEFLTYFQNEAQLEKSRLLSDRFSAERPKGSFSTLEIQRTEQGDSAMYLCASSLSGQADEQYFGPGTRLTVT.